Shown below are 32 T cell receptor beta chains from a single sample sequenced in a study of blood T cell repertoires in COVID-19. This table comes from immunoSEQ multiplex PCR, and its TCRdb copy is limited to in-frame clones, with some not included. Of over 45,000 clones listed, more than 75% are singletons. Sequenced: peripheral blood. All receptors derive from a man aged 55 to 70 with acute or convalescent COVID-19.

The chain uses TRBV9 and TRBJ2-3, with a tentative D call TRBD1 (5 bases). This CDR3 region has 15 residues. V gave up 4 bases and J gave up 1 base, with 13 bases separating them. CDR1 SGDLS and CDR2 YYNGEE come from the germline V gene. The CDR3 sequence: CASSPLQQGTDTQYF. DNA for the CDR3: TGTGCCAGCAGCCCCCTGCAACAGGGCACAGATACGCAGTATTTT.

This chain connects TRBV11-2 to TRBJ2-5; TRBD1 might be the D (7 bases). Trimming stripped 5 bases from V and 4 bases from J, with 14 bases between. Germline-derived CDR1 and CDR2 are SGHAT and FQNNGV. This CDR3 has 14 amino acids. CDR3 nucleotides: TGTGCCAGCAGCATACACAGGGGAGGAGAGACCCAGTACTTC. Its protein is CASSIHRGGETQYF.

The chain combines TRBV7-2 with TRBJ1-3, with D possibly being TRBD1 (5 bases). The CDR3 spans 14 residues. Germline CDR1 and CDR2: SGHTA and FQGNSA. Trimming removed 3 bases from V and 4 bases from J, with 10 bases in between. CDR3 sequence reads: CASSFWTFGNTIYF. CDR3 in DNA: TGTGCCAGCAGCTTTTGGACATTCGGAAACACCATATATTTT. Full variable domain (outside the CDR3, taken from reference TRBV7-2 and TRBJ1-3): GAGVSQSPSNKVTEKGKDVELRCDPISGHTALYWYRQSLGQGLEFLIYFQGNSAPDKSGLPSDRFSAERTGGSVSTLTIQRTQQEDSAVYLCASSFWTFGNTIYFGEGSWLTVV.

The chain links TRBV6-1 to TRBJ2-5; 15 bases map to TRBD2. V trimming: 4 bases; J trimming: 5 bases; junction bases outside the gene matches: 5. The CDR3 consists of 16 residues. Germline lookup yields CDR1 MNHNS and CDR2 SASEGT. CDR3 sequence (DNA): TGTGCCAGCAGTGCCGGACTAGCGGGGGGGCTGGAGACCCAGTACTTC. It translates to CASSAGLAGGLETQYF.

The rearrangement uses TRBV4-1 and TRBJ2-7, with 7 bases matching TRBD2. After removal of 6 bases from V and 0 bases from J, the junction contained 8 bases not matched to a gene. This CDR3 has 15 amino acids. Germline lookup yields CDR1 MGHRA and CDR2 YSYEKL. The CDR3 here is CASRLREGRSYEQYF. In nucleotides, the CDR3 is TGCGCCAGCAGGCTAAGGGAGGGACGCTCCTACGAGCAGTACTTC.

This clone was seen once. The chain has TRBV9 and TRBJ1-4, with 7 bases matching TRBD1. The CDR3 is made up of 17 amino acids. Germline lookup yields CDR1 SGDLS and CDR2 YYNGEE. J lost 3 bases, V lost 5 bases, and 13 bases had no gene match. Here the CDR3 reads CASSPSRLTGPNEKLFF. DNA of the CDR3: TGTGCCAGCAGTCCCTCACGCCTGACAGGGCCTAATGAAAAACTGTTTTTT.

The chain has TRBV28 and TRBJ1-2; 10 bases are shared with TRBD1. In germline, CDR1 is MDHEN, CDR2 SYDVKM. V gave up 6 bases and J gave up 6 bases; unmatched junction bases: 10. This CDR3 is 15 amino acids long. CDR3 DNA: TGTGCCAGCAGAGATGAGACAGGGGGCAACCATGGCTACACCTTC. Translation: CASRDETGGNHGYTF.

The V gene is TRBV2, the J gene TRBJ2-7, with 7 nucleotides matching TRBD1. The ends lost 5 bases at V and 4 bases at J; junction bases unmatched: 8. The V gene's germline CDR1 is SNHLY and CDR2 FYNNEI. The CDR3 covers 14 residues. CDR3 DNA sequence: TGTGCCAGCAGTAACCGGGACAGAGATTACGAGCAGTACTTC. The encoded protein is CASSNRDRDYEQYF.

This rearrangement joins TRBV6-5 to TRBJ2-2, with 8 bases fitting TRBD1. The CDR3 sequence is 15 residues long. Germline loops: CDR1 MNHEY, CDR2 SVGAGI. V lost 6 bases and J lost 4; bases outside the gene matches: 7. CDR3 in DNA: TGTGCCAGCAGCCTTAGGACAGGGTTCACCGGGGAGCTGTTTTTT. Protein: CASSLRTGFTGELFF.

The rearrangement joins TRBV12-3 or TRBV12-4 to TRBJ2-1; a possible D gene is TRBD2 (7 bases). The CDR3 covers 13 residues. Trimming stripped 10 bases from V and 2 bases from J, with 12 bases between. CDR3 amino acids: CATRGRTYNEQFF. The CDR3 DNA sequence: TGTGCCACGCGGGGGCGCACCTACAATGAGCAGTTCTTC.

This clone appeared once. This sequence joins TRBV6-5 and TRBJ2-2, with D possibly TRBD1 on 5 matching bases. Deletions cut 7 bases from V and 4 bases from J, with 16 bases between. Germline CDR1 reads MNHEY; CDR2 reads SVGAGI. The CDR3 covers 15 residues. For the CDR3, the DNA is TGTGCCAGCAAACCGGTCCCAGGGCCCACCGGGGAGCTGTTTTTT. Protein sequence: CASKPVPGPTGELFF.

This clone has just one count. The chain recombines TRBV27 with TRBJ1-4, with TRBD1 identical over 8 bases. Germline V gives CDR1 MNHEY, CDR2 SMNVEV (reference sequence). The V segment lost 1 base and the J segment 0 bases; nucleotides outside the gene matches: 13. The CDR3 contains 20 residues. DNA of the CDR3: TGTGCCAGCAGTTTATTTACCCCCGACAGGGGCCCGTCAACTAATGAAAAACTGTTTTTT. It specifies CASSLFTPDRGPSTNEKLFF. Looking up the rest from reference TRBV27 and TRBJ1-4 gives the full variable domain: EAQVTQNPRYLITVTGKKLTVTCSQNMNHEYMSWYRQDPGLGLRQIYYSMNVEVTDKGDVPEGYKVSRKEKRNFPLILESPSPNQTSLYFCASSLFTPDRGPSTNEKLFFGSGTQLSVL.

The J gene is TRBJ1-3, the V gene TRBV14; TRBD1 matches 10 bases. Per the germline V gene, CDR1 is SGHDN and CDR2 is FVKESK. With 8 bases clipped from V and 0 bases from J, the junction kept 7 bases outside the gene matches. CDR3 size: 16 residues. The CDR3 bases are TGTGCCAGCGGCGACAGGGGGCACGGCTCTGGAAACACCATATATTTT. Protein product: CASGDRGHGSGNTIYF.

The chain is built from TRBV10-2 and TRBJ1-6, with D hard to call. The CDR3 consists of 13 residues. V shed 4 bases and J shed 8 bases, with 9 bases lying between them. CDR1 is WSHSY and CDR2 is SAAADI in the germline V gene. CDR3 sequence (DNA): TGCGCCAGCAGTGCGGGGAGTGATTCACCCCTCCACTTT. It yields the protein CASSAGSDSPLHF.

The CDR3 coding sequence is TGTGCCAGCTCACCGCGCGGGGGAGAGACCCAGTACTTC. Translating it yields CASSPRGGETQYF. The chain links TRBV18 to TRBJ2-5, with 7 bases fitting TRBD2. With 3 bases clipped from V and 4 bases from J, the junction kept 2 bases outside the gene matches. Germline V gene lookup returns CDR1 KGHSH and CDR2 LQKENI. The CDR3 spans 13 residues.

Points on this clone: A junction boundary mismatches the germline segment, possibly from a read error. V and J are TRBV7-7 and TRBJ2-7; TRBD1 agrees at 7 bases. Germline CDR1 is SSHAT and CDR2 is FNYEAQ (reference sequence). This CDR3 spans 14 amino acids. The CDR3 DNA is TGTGCTAGCAGCTTAGAACAGGGGCCCTACGAGCAGTACTTC. Translation: CASSLEQGPYEQYF.

The rearrangement uses TRBV28 and TRBJ2-3; 11 bases are a match to TRBD2. The ends lost 6 bases at V and 2 bases at J; junction bases unmatched: 4. Germline assignment: CDR1 MDHEN and CDR2 SYDVKM. The CDR3 length is 15 residues. CDR3 region: CASSSSGGYTDTQYF. In nucleotides, the CDR3 is TGTGCCAGCAGCTCTAGCGGGGGGTACACAGATACGCAGTATTTT. Looking up the rest from reference TRBV28 and TRBJ2-3 gives the full variable domain: DVKVTQSSRYLVKRTGEKVFLECVQDMDHENMFWYRQDPGLGLRLIYFSYDVKMKEKGDIPEGYSVSREKKERFSLILESASTNQTSMYLCASSSSGGYTDTQYFGPGTRLTVL.

This chain uses TRBV12-3 or TRBV12-4 with TRBJ1-6; 9 positions agree with TRBD1. The CDR3 totals 13 residues. The V and J ends lost 6 bases and 8 bases, in that order; junction bases with no gene match: 2. The CDR3 sequence: CASRGQGHSPLHF. Written as DNA, the CDR3 is TGTGCCAGCAGGGGACAGGGCCATTCACCCCTCCACTTT.

The V call is TRBV28, the J call TRBJ2-2; D is perhaps TRBD2 (6 bases). V dropped 6 bases and J dropped 1 base, with 15 bases sitting between them. The length of the CDR3 is 16 residues. Germline CDR1 reads MDHEN; CDR2 reads SYDVKM. The CDR3: CASSPWGVRNTGELFF. CDR3 nucleotides: TGTGCCAGCAGCCCATGGGGGGTTAGGAACACCGGGGAGCTGTTTTTT.

The chain recombines TRBV7-8 with TRBJ2-2; possible D gene TRBD2, 5 bases. The CDR3 loop spans 15 amino acids. Germline CDR1 reads SGHVS; CDR2 reads FQNEAQ. Trimming pared 1 base from V and 4 bases from J, leaving 10 bases between. CDR3 nucleotides: TGTGCCAGCAGCTTAGGGGGAGCTGCCACCGGGGAGCTGTTTTTT. It translates to CASSLGGAATGELFF.

V and J are TRBV6-6 and TRBJ2-1, with 12 bases matching TRBD2. This CDR3 contains 15 residues. V lost 7 bases to trimming and J lost 9 bases; unmatched junction nucleotides: 10. Germline-derived CDR1 and CDR2 are MNHNY and SVGAGI (reference sequence). DNA of the CDR3: TGTGCCAGCAACCGGCTAGCGGGGGGGGAGGGTGAGCAGTTCTTC. This translates into CASNRLAGGEGEQFF.

The rearrangement joins TRBV5-8 to TRBJ2-5; D not resolved. Germline assignment: CDR1 SGHTS and CDR2 YDEGEE. The CDR3 is 11 residues long. With 2 bases removed from V and 4 bases from J, the gap between germline ends came to 3 bases. DNA of the CDR3: TGTGCCAGCAGCTTCGGAGAGACCCAGTACTTC. This codes for CASSFGETQYF. The entire variable domain, with the rest obtained from reference TRBV5-8 and TRBJ2-5, is as follows: EAGVTQSPTHLIKTRGQQATLRCSPISGHTSVYWYQQALGLGLQFLLWYDEGEERNRGNFPPRFSGRQFPNYSSELNVNALELEDSALYLCASSFGETQYFGPGTRLLVL.

This clone turned up a few times. J is TRBJ2-7 and V is TRBV9; 9 nucleotides agree with TRBD2. V shed 0 bases and J 2 bases; nucleotides not matched to a gene: 3. The V gene's germline CDR1 is SGDLS and CDR2 YYNGEE. CDR3 size: 15 residues. CDR3 DNA: TGTGCCAGCAGCGTAGGAGGCGGGGGGGCCTACGAGCAGTACTTC. Translating it yields CASSVGGGGAYEQYF.

The V and J genes are TRBV9 and TRBJ2-6; 7 nucleotides agree with TRBD1. This CDR3 region has 18 residues. Germline V gene data show CDR1 as SGDLS and CDR2 as YYNGEE. Trimming took 2 bases from V and 0 from J; bases not matched to a gene: 8. This CDR3 is CASSVRGQAPSGANVLTF. The DNA of the CDR3 is TGTGCCAGCAGCGTCAGAGGACAGGCCCCCTCTGGGGCCAACGTCCTGACTTTC.

V usage is TRBV11-2 and J usage is TRBJ1-3; tentatively, D is TRBD1 (5 bases). The CDR3 totals 14 residues. CDR1 is SGHAT, CDR2 FQNNGV, per germline. The V end lost 5 bases, the J end lost 4 bases, and 12 bases lay between the germline ends. The CDR3 reads CASSLDRLGNTIYF. In DNA form, the CDR3 reads TGTGCCAGCAGCCTTGACAGACTGGGAAACACCATATATTTT. Looking up the rest from reference TRBV11-2 and TRBJ1-3 gives the full variable domain: EAGVAQSPRYKIIEKRQSVAFWCNPISGHATLYWYQQILGQGPKLLIQFQNNGVVDDSQLPKDRFSAERLKGVDSTLKIQPAKLEDSAVYLCASSLDRLGNTIYFGEGSWLTVV.

The V gene is TRBV6-5, the J gene TRBJ1-2; the D is unclear. Germline-derived CDR1 and CDR2 are MNHEY and SVGAGI. Trimming left V 8 bases short and J 0 bases short, with 7 bases between. The CDR3 runs 12 residues. Written as DNA, the CDR3 is TGTGCCAGCGCGCGAGCTAACTATGGCTACACCTTC. The encoded protein is CASARANYGYTF.

The rearrangement joins TRBV28 to TRBJ1-3; TRBD1 aligns across 7 bases. Germline V lookup: CDR1 MDHEN, CDR2 SYDVKM. This CDR3 is built from 11 residues. The CDR3 here is CALRGAGTIYF. CDR3 coding DNA: TGTGCTCTCAGGGGGGCAGGCACCATATATTTT.

This clone was counted many times. The rearrangement uses TRBV6-5 and TRBJ1-5; 7 nucleotides agree with TRBD1. CDR3 length: 14 residues. The V gene end was trimmed by 7 bases and the J gene end by 1 base; junction bases not matched to a gene: 4. CDR1 is MNHEY, CDR2 SVGAGI, per germline. The CDR3 nucleotides are TGTGCCAGCAAAGAGGGGGCCAGCAATCAGCCCCAGCATTTT. It codes for CASKEGASNQPQHF.

The genes are TRBV6-5 and TRBJ1-2; TRBD1 matches at 7 bases. Trimming removed 4 bases from V and 5 bases from J; junction bases left unmatched: 10. The CDR3 runs 15 residues. Germline CDR1 is MNHEY and CDR2 is SVGAGI. The CDR3 region has the DNA TGTGCCAGCAGTTTCGAGCCACAGGGGCGGTATGGCTACACCTTC. Protein: CASSFEPQGRYGYTF.

Of note for this clone: The identical CDR3 is also encoded by other nucleotide sequences in the sample. V gene TRBV19 combines with J gene TRBJ1-1, with TRBD1 matching 7 bases. Germline CDR1 LNHDA, CDR2 SQIVND (reference sequence). After removal of 4 bases from V and 2 bases from J, the junction contained 4 bases not matched to a gene. The CDR3 covers 14 residues. The CDR3: CASSRGQLNTEAFF. CDR3 in DNA: TGTGCCAGTAGTAGGGGACAGCTTAACACTGAAGCTTTCTTT.

This sequence joins TRBV2 and TRBJ2-5; 10 bases agree with TRBD1. This CDR3 has 14 amino acids. Germline trimming cut 6 bases from V and 5 bases from J; bases unmatched to any gene: 6. Germline V gene lookup returns CDR1 SNHLY and CDR2 FYNNEI. The CDR3 nucleotides are TGTGCCAGCAGGCGCGGGACAGGGGAGGAGACCCAGTACTTC. It translates to CASRRGTGEETQYF.

Written as DNA, the CDR3 is TGCAGCGTTTTTGAGGGGGCTCAAGCTTTCTTT. It yields the protein CSVFEGAQAFF. The J gene is TRBJ1-1, the V gene TRBV29-1; 7 bases are shared with TRBD1. The length of the CDR3 is 11 residues. Trimming cost V 5 bases and J 9 bases; bases outside gene matches: 6. Looked up from germline, CDR1 is SQVTM and CDR2 is ANQGSEA.